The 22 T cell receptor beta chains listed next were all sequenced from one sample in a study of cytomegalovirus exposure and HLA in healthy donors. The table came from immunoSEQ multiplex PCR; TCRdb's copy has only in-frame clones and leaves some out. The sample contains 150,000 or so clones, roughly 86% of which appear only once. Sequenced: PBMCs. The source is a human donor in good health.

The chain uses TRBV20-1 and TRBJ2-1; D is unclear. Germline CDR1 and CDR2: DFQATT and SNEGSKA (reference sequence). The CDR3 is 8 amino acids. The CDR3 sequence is CSVDEQFF. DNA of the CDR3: TGCAGCGTAGATGAGCAGTTCTTC.

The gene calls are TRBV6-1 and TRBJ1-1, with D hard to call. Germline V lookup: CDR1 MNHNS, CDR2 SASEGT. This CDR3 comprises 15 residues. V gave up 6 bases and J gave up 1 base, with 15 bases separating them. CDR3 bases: TGTGCCAGCAGGGAACAGAAACCAAGGAACACTGAAGCTTTCTTT. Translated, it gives CASREQKPRNTEAFF.

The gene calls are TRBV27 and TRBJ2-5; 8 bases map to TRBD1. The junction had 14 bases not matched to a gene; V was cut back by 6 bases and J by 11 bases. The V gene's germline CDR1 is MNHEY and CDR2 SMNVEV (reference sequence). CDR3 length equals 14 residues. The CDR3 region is CASSSGTGGKEQYF. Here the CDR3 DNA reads TGTGCCAGCAGCTCCGGGACAGGAGGAAAGGAGCAGTACTTC.

CDR3 DNA: TGTGCCAGCAGGAGGGAAGCGGGACCATCTTACGAGCAGTACTTC. Amino acid sequence: CASRREAGPSYEQYF. This chain links TRBV6-1 with TRBJ2-7, with TRBD2 identical over 7 bases. Trimming took 6 bases from V and 4 from J; bases not matched to a gene: 12. Germline CDR1 is MNHNS and CDR2 is SASEGT. The CDR3 extends over 15 amino acids.

The CDR3 coding sequence is TGTGCCAGCTCCCCCTTCACAGGTTCTGAAGCTTTCTTT. Translated, it gives CASSPFTGSEAFF. The chain uses TRBV27 and TRBJ1-1, with a possible D match to TRBD1 (5 bases). Germline CDR1 is MNHEY and CDR2 is SMNVEV (reference sequence). Trimming cost V 8 bases and J 6 bases, with 16 bases left between them. This CDR3 is 13 amino acids long.

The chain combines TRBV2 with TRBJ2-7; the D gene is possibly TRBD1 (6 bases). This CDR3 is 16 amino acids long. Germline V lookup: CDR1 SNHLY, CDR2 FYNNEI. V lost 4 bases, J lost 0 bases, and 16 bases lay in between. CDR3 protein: CASSVSGTRSSYEQYF. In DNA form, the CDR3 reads TGTGCCAGCAGTGTATCCGGGACAAGAAGCTCCTACGAGCAGTACTTC. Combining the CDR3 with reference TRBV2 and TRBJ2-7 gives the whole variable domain EPEVTQTPSHQVTQMGQEVILRCVPISNHLYFYWYRQILGQKVEFLVSFYNNEISEKSEIFDDQFSVERPDGSNFTLKIRSTKLEDSAMYFCASSVSGTRSSYEQYFGPGTRLTVT.

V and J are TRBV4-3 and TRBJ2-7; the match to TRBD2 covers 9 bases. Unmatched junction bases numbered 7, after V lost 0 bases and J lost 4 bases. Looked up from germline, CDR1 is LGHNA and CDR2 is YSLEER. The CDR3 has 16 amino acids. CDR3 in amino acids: CASSQDGSGGQYEQYF. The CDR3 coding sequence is TGCGCCAGCAGCCAAGATGGTAGCGGGGGCCAATACGAGCAGTACTTC.

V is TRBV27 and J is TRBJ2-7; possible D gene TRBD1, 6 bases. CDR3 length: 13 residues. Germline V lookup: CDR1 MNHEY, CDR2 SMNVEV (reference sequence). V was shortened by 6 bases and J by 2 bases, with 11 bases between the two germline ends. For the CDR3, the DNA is TGTGCCAGCAGACCAACAGGGCCCTACGAGCAGTACTTC. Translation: CASRPTGPYEQYF.

The DNA of the CDR3 is TGTGCCACCAGCAGAACATGGGCGGGACAGGGCGAAAAACTGTTTTTT. Its translation is CATSRTWAGQGEKLFF. This chain connects TRBV15 to TRBJ1-4, with TRBD1 matching 9 bases. The germline V gene encodes CDR1 LNHNV and CDR2 YYDKDF (reference sequence). The CDR3 contains 16 residues. The ends lost 2 bases at V and 8 bases at J; junction bases unmatched: 9.

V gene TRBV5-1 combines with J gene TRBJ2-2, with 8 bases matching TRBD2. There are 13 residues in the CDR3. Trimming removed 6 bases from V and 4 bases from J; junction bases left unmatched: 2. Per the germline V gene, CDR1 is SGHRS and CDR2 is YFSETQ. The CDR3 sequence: CASTGRVTGELFF. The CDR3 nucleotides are TGCGCCAGCACCGGGAGGGTCACCGGGGAGCTGTTTTTT. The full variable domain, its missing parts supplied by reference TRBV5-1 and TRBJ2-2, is KAGVTQTPRYLIKTRGQQVTLSCSPISGHRSVSWYQQTPGQGLQFLFEYFSETQRNKGNFPGRFSGRQFSNSRSEMNVSTLELGDSALYLCASTGRVTGELFFGEGSRLTVL.

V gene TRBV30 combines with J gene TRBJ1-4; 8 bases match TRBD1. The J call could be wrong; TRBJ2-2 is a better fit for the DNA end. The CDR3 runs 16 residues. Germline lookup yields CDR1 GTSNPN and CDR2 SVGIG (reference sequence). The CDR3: CAWSVHFTGGIKELFF. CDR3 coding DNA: TGTGCCTGGAGTGTCCATTTCACAGGGGGGATTAAGGAGCTGTTTTTT.

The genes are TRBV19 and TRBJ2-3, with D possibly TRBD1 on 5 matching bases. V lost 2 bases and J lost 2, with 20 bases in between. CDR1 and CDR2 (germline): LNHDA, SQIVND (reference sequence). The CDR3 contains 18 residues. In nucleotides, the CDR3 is TGTGCCAGTAGTATACTCGGAAGGACGCAGGGAAACACAGATACGCAGTATTTT. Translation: CASSILGRTQGNTDTQYF.

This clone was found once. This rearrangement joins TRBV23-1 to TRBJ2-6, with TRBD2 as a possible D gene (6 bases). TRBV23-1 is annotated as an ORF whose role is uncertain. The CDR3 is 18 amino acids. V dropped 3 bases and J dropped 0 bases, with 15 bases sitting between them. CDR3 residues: CASSQEGSLISGANVLTF. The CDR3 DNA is TGCGCCAGCAGTCAGGAGGGCTCGTTAATCTCTGGGGCCAACGTCCTGACTTTC.

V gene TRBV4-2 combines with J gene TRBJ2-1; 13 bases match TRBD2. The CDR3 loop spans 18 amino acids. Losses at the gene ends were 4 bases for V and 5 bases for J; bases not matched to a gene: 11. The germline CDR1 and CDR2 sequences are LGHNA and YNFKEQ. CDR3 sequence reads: CASSPRGTSGRVNNEQFF. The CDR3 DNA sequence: TGTGCCAGCAGCCCAAGAGGCACTAGCGGGAGGGTCAACAATGAGCAGTTCTTC.

Written as DNA, the CDR3 is TGTGCCAGCAGTCCCTTCAGGGGAGTTTGGGAAAAACTGTTTTTT. The encoded protein is CASSPFRGVWEKLFF. V gene TRBV6-1 combines with J gene TRBJ1-4; a possible D gene is TRBD1 (6 bases). The CDR3 is 15 amino acids. CDR1 MNHNS and CDR2 SASEGT come from the germline V gene. The ends were cut back, 5 bases at V and 8 bases at J, with 18 bases in the middle.

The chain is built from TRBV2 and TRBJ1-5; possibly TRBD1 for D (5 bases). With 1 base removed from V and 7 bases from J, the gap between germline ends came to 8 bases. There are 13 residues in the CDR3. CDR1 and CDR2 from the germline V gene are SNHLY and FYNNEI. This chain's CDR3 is CASSEVTGQPQHF. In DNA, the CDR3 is TGTGCCAGCAGTGAAGTAACAGGACAGCCCCAGCATTTT.

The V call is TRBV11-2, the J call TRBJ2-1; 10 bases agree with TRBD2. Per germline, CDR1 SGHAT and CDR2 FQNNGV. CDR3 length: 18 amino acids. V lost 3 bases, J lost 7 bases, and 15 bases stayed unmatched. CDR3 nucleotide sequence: TGTGCCAGCAGCTTCCGAGGGGGGCAAGCGGGGGGGTTTAATGAGCAGTTCTTC. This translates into CASSFRGGQAGGFNEQFF.

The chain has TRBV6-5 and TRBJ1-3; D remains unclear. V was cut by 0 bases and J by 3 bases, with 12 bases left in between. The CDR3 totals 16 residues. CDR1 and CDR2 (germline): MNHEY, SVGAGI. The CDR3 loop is CASSYSRSFGGNTIYF. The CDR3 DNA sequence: TGTGCCAGCAGTTACTCACGGAGCTTTGGTGGAAACACCATATATTTT.

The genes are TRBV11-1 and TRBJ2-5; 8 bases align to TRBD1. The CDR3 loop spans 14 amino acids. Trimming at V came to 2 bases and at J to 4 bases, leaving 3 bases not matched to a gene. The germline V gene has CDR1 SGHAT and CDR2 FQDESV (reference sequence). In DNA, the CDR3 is TGTGCCAGCAGCTTACAGGGGGCTGGAGAGACCCAGTACTTC. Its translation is CASSLQGAGETQYF.

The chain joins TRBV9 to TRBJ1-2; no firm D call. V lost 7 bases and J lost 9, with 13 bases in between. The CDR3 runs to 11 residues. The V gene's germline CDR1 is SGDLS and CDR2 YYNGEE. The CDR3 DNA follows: TGTGCCAGCGAGAAGTTCGGGAGCTACACCTTC. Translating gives CASEKFGSYTF.

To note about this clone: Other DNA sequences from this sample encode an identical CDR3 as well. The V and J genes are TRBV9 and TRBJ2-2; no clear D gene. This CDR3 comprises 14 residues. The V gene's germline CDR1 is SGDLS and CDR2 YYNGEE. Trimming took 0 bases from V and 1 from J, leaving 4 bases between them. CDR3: CASSVGGNTGELFF. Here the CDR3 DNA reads TGTGCCAGCAGCGTAGGCGGGAACACCGGGGAGCTGTTTTTT.

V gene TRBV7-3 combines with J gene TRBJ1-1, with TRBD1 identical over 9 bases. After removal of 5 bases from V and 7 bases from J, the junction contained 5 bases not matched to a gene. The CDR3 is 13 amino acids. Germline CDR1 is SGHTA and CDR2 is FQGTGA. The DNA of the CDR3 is TGTGCCAGCAGCCCTAGACAGGGGGGTGAAGCTTTCTTT. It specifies CASSPRQGGEAFF. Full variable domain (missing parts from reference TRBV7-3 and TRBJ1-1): GAGVSQTPSNKVTEKGKYVELRCDPISGHTALYWYRQSLGQGPEFLIYFQGTGAADDSGLPNDRFFAVRPEGSVSTLKIQRTERGDSAVYLCASSPRQGGEAFFGQGTRLTVV.